Below are 3 T cell receptor beta chains sequenced from a single sample in a study of early T cells in non-severe SARS-CoV-2 infection. Each CDR3 protein gets one entry after TCRdb re-called the 5' RACE reads with MiXCR. Of approximately 110,000 distinct CDR3 sequences in the sample, just under 15% were seen once. Sequencing used whole blood. The origin of the receptors is an adult who was a healthcare worker with PCR-confirmed SARS-CoV-2 infection or an uninfected control (not recorded which).

This chain uses TRBV5-1 with TRBJ1-4; tentative D call: TRBD1 (6 bases). Trimming pared 8 bases from V and 0 bases from J, leaving 11 bases between. The V gene's germline CDR1 is SGHRS and CDR2 YFSETQ. The CDR3 covers 14 residues. CDR3 loop: CASRDTTTNEKLFF. In DNA, the CDR3 is TGCGCCAGTAGGGACACCACAACTAATGAAAAACTGTTTTTT.

This clonotype showed up many times. This chain's CDR3 is CASSFLAGSSTDTQYF. CDR3 coding DNA: TGTGCCAGCAGTTTTCTTGCGGGATCTAGCACAGATACGCAGTATTTT. The chain carries TRBV27 and TRBJ2-3; D is possibly TRBD2 (6 bases). Trimming left V 3 bases short and J 0 bases short, with 13 bases between. The CDR3 extends over 16 amino acids. The germline gives CDR1 MNHEY, CDR2 SMNVEV (reference sequence).

The V call is TRBV3-1, the J call TRBJ1-1; D unclear. V was cut by 4 bases and J by 12 bases, with 15 bases left in between. Looked up from germline, CDR1 is LGHDT and CDR2 is YNNKEL (reference sequence). The CDR3 has 12 amino acids. The CDR3 here is CASSLGSLDPFF. Here the CDR3 DNA reads TGTGCCAGCAGCCTTGGGTCATTGGATCCTTTCTTT.